The 10 T cell receptor beta chains below all came from one sample that was sequenced in a study of cytomegalovirus exposure and HLA in healthy donors. PCR was performed using 60 Vbeta and 13 Jbeta primers. TCRdb's copy holds only in-frame clones and misses some; the assay was immunoSEQ multiplex PCR. The specimen's table records about 120,000 clones. Sequenced: PBMCs. All receptors come from a woman in her thirties or forties in good health and CMV-seropositive.

V is TRBV5-5 and J is TRBJ2-3; no clear D. Germline V gene sequence: CDR1 SGHKS, CDR2 YYEKEE (reference sequence). The V and J ends lost 1 base and 6 bases respectively, with 12 bases between them. The CDR3 loop spans 14 amino acids. Written as DNA, the CDR3 is TGTGCCAGCAGCTTGTCCCGAGATGTGGATACGCAGTATTTT. Its protein is CASSLSRDVDTQYF.

The chain is built from TRBV2 and TRBJ2-3; weak D call: TRBD1 (5 bases). The V end lost 7 bases, the J end lost 2 bases, and 19 bases lay between the germline ends. The V gene's germline CDR1 is SNHLY and CDR2 FYNNEI. CDR3 length equals 16 residues. The CDR3 protein is CASTQDEGVLTDTQYF. The DNA for the CDR3 is TGTGCCAGCACCCAAGACGAAGGGGTCCTCACAGATACGCAGTATTTT.

The chain combines TRBV6-1 with TRBJ1-1; D is possibly TRBD1 (5 bases). The V gene lost 5 bases and the J gene lost 5 bases, with 12 bases spanning the gap. CDR1 MNHNS and CDR2 SASEGT come from the germline V gene. The CDR3 has 13 amino acids. The CDR3 DNA sequence: TGTGCCAGCAGTACAAAGCGGGGGACTGAAGCTTTCTTT. It translates to CASSTKRGTEAFF.

The chain combines TRBV6-5 with TRBJ2-7, with 9 positions matching TRBD2. Germline CDR1 and CDR2: MNHEY and SVGAGI. The CDR3 contains 15 residues. J lost 2 bases, V lost 2 bases, and 4 bases had no gene match. CDR3 protein: CASSYLAGIAYEQYF. The CDR3 nucleotides read TGTGCCAGCAGTTACCTAGCGGGAATCGCCTACGAGCAGTACTTC.

The rearrangement links TRBV5-1 to TRBJ1-3; TRBD1 agrees at 9 bases. The germline V gene has CDR1 SGHRS and CDR2 YFSETQ. The junction had 14 bases not matched to a gene; V was cut back by 5 bases and J by 2 bases. The length of the CDR3 is 18 residues. CDR3 protein: CASRLTHRDRVTGNTIYF. CDR3 coding DNA: TGCGCCAGCAGACTTACTCACCGGGACAGGGTAACTGGAAACACCATATATTTT. The full variable domain, in which reference TRBV5-1 and TRBJ1-3 provide the parts outside the CDR3, is KAGVTQTPRYLIKTRGQQVTLSCSPISGHRSVSWYQQTPGQGLQFLFEYFSETQRNKGNFPGRFSGRQFSNSRSEMNVSTLELGDSALYLCASRLTHRDRVTGNTIYFGEGSWLTVV.

The CDR3 coding sequence is TGCGCCAGCAGCTTGTGGTTGGGAGTCACCTACGAGCAGTACTTC. Residues: CASSLWLGVTYEQYF. This chain joins TRBV5-1 and TRBJ2-7; a weak D match, TRBD2 (5 bases). The length of the CDR3 is 15 residues. Trimming removed 1 base at V and 2 bases at J, with 13 bases between. Germline V CDR1 and CDR2: SGHRS, YFSETQ.

J is TRBJ2-7 and V is TRBV28; perhaps TRBD1 as D (6 bases). The CDR3 spans 17 residues. V lost 3 bases, J lost 2 bases, and 20 bases lay in between. The germline gives CDR1 MDHEN, CDR2 SYDVKM. CDR3 nucleotides: TGTGCCAGCAGTTTTCGGGCAGGGGCCGCCCAGGCCTACGAGCAGTACTTC. This gives the protein CASSFRAGAAQAYEQYF.

The chain has TRBV10-3 and TRBJ1-1, with D maybe TRBD1 (6 bases). From germline, CDR1 is ENHRY and CDR2 SYGVKD. The length of the CDR3 is 11 residues. The V gene lost 6 bases and the J gene lost 6 bases, with 8 bases spanning the gap. The CDR3 protein is CAIRDSSEAFF. CDR3 in DNA: TGTGCCATCAGGGACAGCTCTGAAGCTTTCTTT.

This rearrangement joins TRBV10-3 to TRBJ1-1; maybe TRBD1 (5 bases). The germline V gene has CDR1 ENHRY and CDR2 SYGVKD. CDR3 size: 13 residues. Trimming cost V 2 bases and J 12 bases, with 16 bases left between them. The CDR3 reads CAISERDRGVTFF. Written as DNA, the CDR3 is TGTGCCATCAGTGAGAGAGACCGGGGGGTTACTTTCTTT.

The chain has TRBV5-6 and TRBJ1-2; 7 bases line up with TRBD1. CDR3 length: 13 amino acids. The V gene end was trimmed by 4 bases and the J gene end by 9 bases; junction bases not matched to a gene: 9. Germline V lookup: CDR1 SGHDT, CDR2 YYEEEE. The chain's CDR3 is CASSTTGAKRYTF. The CDR3 DNA reads TGTGCCAGCAGCACTACAGGGGCGAAGCGCTACACCTTC.